The 22 T cell receptor beta chains reported below all come from one sample, sequenced in a study of cytomegalovirus exposure and HLA in healthy donors. Primers included in the PCR were 60 Vbeta and 13 Jbeta primers. Profiled with immunoSEQ multiplex PCR; TCRdb holds only in-frame clones, not every one. The table records roughly 78,000 clones, approximately 57% of them present only once. The sequenced sample consisted of PBMCs. These receptors came from a man aged 30-40 years in good health and CMV-seropositive.

This clone was counted a few times. The gene calls are TRBV10-2 and TRBJ2-2; TRBD2 matches 7 bases. Trimming cost V 3 bases and J 2 bases; bases outside gene matches: 6. The CDR3 covers 16 residues. In germline, CDR1 is WSHSY, CDR2 SAAADI. This CDR3 is CASSEGVAGNTGELFF. CDR3 coding DNA: TGCGCCAGCAGTGAAGGGGTAGCGGGTAACACCGGGGAGCTGTTTTTT.

The genes are TRBV4-2 and TRBJ2-5, with 8 bases matching TRBD2. The germline V gene has CDR1 LGHNA and CDR2 YNFKEQ. This CDR3 is built from 17 residues. Unmatched junction bases numbered 11, after V lost 0 bases and J lost 5 bases. The CDR3 here is CASSQDLRTPGGETQYF. The CDR3 DNA reads TGTGCCAGCAGCCAAGATCTCAGGACCCCGGGGGGGGAGACCCAGTACTTC.

This chain joins TRBV11-2 and TRBJ1-6, with D unclear. V lost 6 bases to trimming and J lost 12 bases, with 27 bases between them. CDR3 length: 17 amino acids. Germline-derived CDR1 and CDR2 are SGHAT and FQNNGV. DNA for the CDR3: TGTGCCAGCAGTGGCGGGCGGGCGTCGGGCCCAGAACAACCCCTCCACTTT. As protein: CASSGGRASGPEQPLHF.

The chain has TRBV15 and TRBJ2-7; 14 nucleotides align to TRBD2. Germline trimming cut 6 bases from V and 3 bases from J; bases unmatched to any gene: 7. Germline lookup yields CDR1 LNHNV and CDR2 YYDKDF (reference sequence). The CDR3 has 16 amino acids. The CDR3: CATSSLGTSGSYEQYF. CDR3 DNA sequence: TGTGCCACCAGTAGCCTTGGGACTAGCGGGAGCTACGAGCAGTACTTC.

This clone was found a few times. The V and J genes are TRBV4-1 and TRBJ2-7; D remains ambiguous. The CDR3 loop spans 11 amino acids. V gave up 3 bases and J gave up 5 bases, with 5 bases separating them. Germline assignment: CDR1 MGHRA and CDR2 YSYEKL. CDR3 nucleotides: TGCGCCAGCAGCCACGCGGACGAGCAGTACTTC. It encodes CASSHADEQYF.

This chain uses TRBV28 with TRBJ2-1; D may be TRBD1 (6 bases). Germline loops: CDR1 MDHEN, CDR2 SYDVKM. This CDR3 contains 13 residues. The V gene lost 6 bases and the J gene lost 4 bases, with 10 bases spanning the gap. This CDR3 reads CASRADRYNEQFF. The CDR3, as DNA: TGTGCCAGCAGAGCTGACAGGTACAATGAGCAGTTCTTC.

This chain uses TRBV4-2 with TRBJ1-1; TRBD1 aligns across 7 bases. V dropped 1 base and J dropped 4; count of bases not matched to a gene: 3. Germline V gene data show CDR1 as LGHNA and CDR2 as YNFKEQ. CDR3 length equals 14 residues. This CDR3 is CASSQGQGFTEAFF. The CDR3 bases are TGTGCCAGCAGCCAAGGACAGGGTTTCACTGAAGCTTTCTTT.

The genes are TRBV11-2 and TRBJ1-2; no firm D call. V dropped 6 bases and J dropped 7 bases, with 12 bases sitting between them. The CDR3 has 12 residues. In germline, CDR1 is SGHAT, CDR2 FQNNGV. Here the CDR3 reads CASSYDMGGYTF. CDR3 bases: TGTGCCAGCAGTTATGACATGGGTGGCTACACCTTC.

This clone was counted between two and nine times. CDR3 protein: CASVAGGTNTGELFF. The CDR3 DNA follows: TGTGCTAGTGTTGCGGGGGGTACGAACACCGGGGAGCTGTTTTTT. The chain is built from TRBV12-5 and TRBJ2-2; 8 nucleotides match TRBD2. Germline V gives CDR1 LGHNT, CDR2 FRNRAP. J was trimmed by 0 bases and V by 7 bases; bases with no gene match: 4. This CDR3 region has 15 residues. Full variable domain (outside the CDR3, taken from reference TRBV12-5 and TRBJ2-2): DARVTQTPRHKVTEMGQEVTMRCQPILGHNTVFWYRQTMMQGLELLAYFRNRAPLDDSGMPKDRFSAEMPDATLATLKIQPSEPRDSAVYFCASVAGGTNTGELFFGEGSRLTVL.

The chain uses TRBV5-1 and TRBJ1-1; no firm D call. CDR1 SGHRS and CDR2 YFSETQ come from the germline V gene. Trimming removed 3 bases from V and 4 bases from J, with 16 bases in between. CDR3 length: 15 amino acids. DNA for the CDR3: TGCGCCAGCAGCTCTCTTGCGGCCGGCGGCACTGAAGCTTTCTTT. This translates into CASSSLAAGGTEAFF. Complete variable domain (other parts from reference TRBV5-1 and TRBJ1-1): KAGVTQTPRYLIKTRGQQVTLSCSPISGHRSVSWYQQTPGQGLQFLFEYFSETQRNKGNFPGRFSGRQFSNSRSEMNVSTLELGDSALYLCASSSLAAGGTEAFFGQGTRLTVV.

This sequence joins TRBV10-3 and TRBJ1-1; no clear D gene. CDR3 length: 13 amino acids. Germline CDR1 reads ENHRY; CDR2 reads SYGVKD. V gave up 1 base and J gave up 5 bases, with 8 bases separating them. The CDR3 loop is CAISEFGETEAFF. CDR3 DNA sequence: TGTGCCATCAGTGAGTTTGGAGAAACTGAAGCTTTCTTT.

This clone was counted once. The genes are TRBV5-6 and TRBJ2-1; 10 bases match TRBD2. Germline loops: CDR1 SGHDT, CDR2 YYEEEE. V lost 0 bases, J lost 8 bases, and 5 bases stayed unmatched. The CDR3 spans 15 residues. CDR3 nucleotides: TGTGCCAGCAGCTTGGCTCCTAGCGGGAGTTATGAGCAGTTCTTC. Protein sequence: CASSLAPSGSYEQFF.

The V gene is TRBV11-3, the J gene TRBJ1-1, with TRBD1 identical over 11 bases. J lost 3 bases, V lost 2 bases, and 2 bases had no gene match. The germline gives CDR1 SGHNT, CDR2 YENEEA. This CDR3 is 15 amino acids long. In DNA, the CDR3 is TGTGCCAGCAGCTTATTGGGACAGGGGGACACTGAAGCTTTCTTT. Translating it yields CASSLLGQGDTEAFF.

CDR3 residues: CASSPAPSRPGTSGVYEQYF. CDR3 coding DNA: TGCGCCAGCAGCCCGGCTCCATCGCGGCCCGGGACTAGCGGGGTTTACGAGCAGTACTTC. The rearrangement joins TRBV5-1 to TRBJ2-7; TRBD2 matches 13 bases. The CDR3 runs 20 residues. Germline CDR1 reads SGHRS; CDR2 reads YFSETQ. V lost 4 bases to trimming and J lost 4 bases; unmatched junction nucleotides: 20.

The V and J genes are TRBV7-2 and TRBJ2-7; D gene unclear. Germline V gene data show CDR1 as SGHTA and CDR2 as FQGNSA. This CDR3 contains 15 residues. V lost 5 bases and J lost 3, with 17 bases in between. The DNA of the CDR3 is TGTGCCAGCAGCGGTCCTGAGGTAGGAATCTACGAGCAGTACTTC. This sequence encodes CASSGPEVGIYEQYF.

Notes on this clone: The junction differs from germline at one of its ends, possibly a read error. The V and J genes are TRBV29-1 and TRBJ1-1; perhaps TRBD1 as D (5 bases). The CDR3 is 11 amino acids. The germline CDR1 and CDR2 sequences are SQVTM and ANQGSEA. The CDR3 loop reads CSVERAGTFRF. The DNA for the CDR3 is TGCAGCGTTGAAAGGGCAGGGACTTTCCGCTTT.

The chain employs TRBV21-1 and TRBJ2-2; TRBD2 was called by the table and not checked on the DNA. TRBV21-1 is recorded as a pseudogene. The CDR3 extends over 16 amino acids. The CDR3 coding sequence is TGTGCCAGCAGCAAAGGATCTGGGCGGGACACCGGGGAGCTGTTTTTT. Translation: CASSKGSGRDTGELFF.

The sample holds a few counts of this clone. The junction departs from the called germline gene at one end, perhaps through a read error. The V and J genes are TRBV11-3 and TRBJ2-7; 7 bases align to TRBD1. Germline CDR1 and CDR2: SGHNT and YENEEA. The CDR3 sequence is 13 residues long. CDR3 DNA: TGTGCCAGCACCTTAGGACAGGTCCCCCAGCAGTACTTC. Translating it yields CASTLGQVPQQYF.

CDR3 protein: CATSRSRTGNTDTQYF. The CDR3 coding sequence is TGTGCCACCAGCAGATCCAGGACAGGGAACACAGATACGCAGTATTTT. The J gene is TRBJ2-3, the V gene TRBV15; 8 bases map to TRBD1. The CDR3 length is 16 residues. The V gene end was trimmed by 2 bases and the J gene end by 2 bases; junction bases not matched to a gene: 6. Germline V gives CDR1 LNHNV, CDR2 YYDKDF (reference sequence).

The genes are TRBV9 and TRBJ2-3; 13 bases align to TRBD2. CDR3 length equals 20 residues. Germline lookup yields CDR1 SGDLS and CDR2 YYNGEE. Trimming at V came to 4 bases and at J to 0 bases, leaving 14 bases not matched to a gene. The CDR3 DNA reads as TGTGCCAGCAGCCAACCACGGACTAGCGGGGGATTAACTAGCACAGATACGCAGTATTTT. Translating gives CASSQPRTSGGLTSTDTQYF.

DNA of the CDR3: TGTGCGGCCGGGACTAGCGGGAGTACGCCCTACGAGCAGTACTTC. Translated, it gives CAAGTSGSTPYEQYF. This sequence joins TRBV19 and TRBJ2-7, with 14 positions matching TRBD2. Germline CDR1 and CDR2: LNHDA and SQIVND (reference sequence). The CDR3 runs 15 residues.

The chain links TRBV7-9 to TRBJ2-7; D possibly corresponds to TRBD1 (5 bases). Germline V gives CDR1 SEHNR, CDR2 FQNEAQ (reference sequence). The CDR3 has 13 amino acids. V lost 5 bases and J 2 bases, leaving 10 bases between the germline ends. CDR3 nucleotides: TGTGCCAGCAGCCCAAAGGGGCCCTACGAGCAGTACTTC. It is translated as CASSPKGPYEQYF. Based on the CDR3 plus reference TRBV7-9 and TRBJ2-7, the full variable domain is DTGVSQNPRHKITKRGQNVTFRCDPISEHNRLYWYRQTLGQGPEFLTYFQNEAQLEKSRLLSDRFSAERPKGSFSTLEIQRTEQGDSAMYLCASSPKGPYEQYFGPGTRLTVT.